This T cell receptor beta chain is drawn from a study of CD8 T cells in ankylosing spondylitis. Overall study findings and caveats: Previous work reported some of these motif variants in the synovial fluid and blood of reactive arthritis.

Quantitative 5'-RACE was performed with molecular barcodes, and it yielded the TCR beta libraries. One entry per CDR3 protein results from TCRdb running MiXCR on the 5' RACE reads. This table holds around 25,000 distinct CDR3 sequences, about 17% found once. This clonotype was seen repeatedly, ten times or more. Its antigen is not known. The TCR was taken from a male donor with ankylosing spondylitis or in good health (not recorded which). Input material: blood.

DNA for the CDR3: TGTGCCGGGGAGGATGAAGCTTTCTTT. It is translated as CAGEDEAFF. The chain employs TRBV6-5 and TRBJ1-1; D gene uncertain. Germline V lookup: CDR1 MNHEY, CDR2 SVGAGI. V shed 11 bases and J shed 7 bases, with 8 bases lying between them. The CDR3 has 9 amino acids.